This TCR beta chain was recovered during a study of radiotherapy plus CTLA-4 blockade in lung cancer. Study overall: Objective responses arose in approximately 20% of patients, and 31% experienced disease control.

The method was immunoSEQ multiplex PCR; TCRdb's version includes in-frame clones alone and lacks a portion of them. This sample has some 94,000 clones, with approximately 78% found just once. Worth noting for this clone: The antigen is not known.

The germline V and J ends were trimmed by 5 bases and 5 bases, with 10 bases remaining between them. Germline CDR1 SGHTA, CDR2 FQGNSA. The CDR3 runs to 13 residues. The study gave focal radiation plus ipilimumab CTLA-4 blockade to patients with chemo-refractory metastatic non-small-cell lung cancer. Study results and limitations: The study found tumor-derived TCR clones expanded in blood after radiotherapy plus ipilimumab. Response was reportedly best predicted by early blood T cell clone dynamics, with interferon-beta.

The sequencing used peripheral blood, collected from a patient treated with radiotherapy plus ipilimumab. The chain employs TRBV7-2 and TRBJ1-5; no firm D call. The sequence was collected from a human donor with non-small cell lung cancer that progressed on radiotherapy plus ipilimumab. The CDR3 sequence is CASSLTQDQPQHF. Written as DNA, the CDR3 is TGTGCCAGCAGCCTAACCCAGGATCAGCCCCAGCATTTT. The full variable domain, completed using reference TRBV7-2 and TRBJ1-5, is GAGVSQSPSNKVTEKGKDVELRCDPISGHTALYWYRQSLGQGLEFLIYFQGNSAPDKSGLPSDRFSAERTGGSVSTLTIQRTQQEDSAVYLCASSLTQDQPQHFGDGTRLSIL.